This T cell receptor (beta chain) was sequenced during a study of T cells in Graves' hyperthyroidism and ophthalmopathy. Template material for amplifying TCR beta CDR3 regions consisted of RNA transcripts. HTBI primers drove first-round RT-PCR of the TCR CDR3. MiXCR was run by TCRdb on the multiplex PCR reads, yielding one entry per CDR3 protein. The sample shows roughly 300,000 distinct CDR3 sequences, around 20% of them seen only once. V was shortened by 4 bases and J by 2 bases, with 18 bases between the two germline ends. CDR1 and CDR2 from the germline V gene are LNHDA and SQIVND (reference sequence). CDR3 length equals 17 residues. In this sample, this clonotype turned up a few times.

The sequenced sample consisted of blood. This rearrangement joins TRBV19 to TRBJ1-5; D perhaps matches TRBD1 (5 bases). This receptor was taken from a woman aged 50 to 60 with Graves' hyperthyroidism. CDR3 amino acids: CASSTATGVVRNQPQHF. CDR3 sequence (DNA): TGTGCCAGTAGTACGGCAACAGGAGTGGTCCGCAATCAGCCCCAGCATTTT.